The source of this T cell receptor (beta chain) is a study of shared clonotypes between healthy human individuals (dated by TCRdb to about 2020). Regarding the study in general: The cohort included three men and a couple of women between 18 and 49 years of age. Blood TCR repertoires of about five healthy adults were deeply sequenced to estimate repertoire size and the extent of clonotype sharing between individuals. To increase sequencing depth and limit assay-specific biases, different laboratories used diverse techniques to prepare libraries and sequence TCR repertoires. Per donor, leukapheresis produced somewhere between about 0.85 and 9.5 billion PBMCs.

Healthy HIV-negative adults with no recently reported acute infections or vaccinations were included as donors. Every donor was a Caucasian adult living in Nashville, Tennessee, USA. For unsorted samples, tens of millions of PBMCs were counted, and genomic DNA was extracted using the QIAamp DNA Blood Mini kit. Blood was obtained by leukapheresis, after which PBMCs were separated by Ficoll-Histopaque density gradient centrifugation and cryopreserved in liquid nitrogen vapor phase. The germline V end is reduced by 0 bases and the J end by 5 bases; junction bases left unmatched: 13. The CDR3 measures 18 amino acids from cysteine to phenylalanine. Left in the record is the CDR3 DNA by itself, 54 bases read in frame from the first base. The germline V gene yields SQVTM for CDR1 and ANQGSEA for CDR2. What the authors observed across the whole study: Sampling was restricted to blood, and TCR repertoires in tissues likely differ from the TCR repertoires found in blood. The small number of donors limited the genetic and exposure-history diversity represented. Based on pairwise subsampling, the degree of clonotype sharing among donors was expected to be affected by sequencing depth.

TCR CDR3 regions were amplified from genomic DNA by multiplex PCR using the deep immunoSEQ assay. Genomic DNA extracted from each cell subset was distributed evenly over all wells of several immunoSEQ 96-well plates, and each plate served as one replicate. For unsorted PBMC, each replicate PCR was loaded with approximately 330 ng genomic DNA, equivalent to roughly 31,000 T cell genomes. Genomic DNA from unsorted PBMC was sequenced over ten immunoSEQ deep assay plates. Purified libraries were measured with a Qubit 3.0 fluorometer, size-checked on a Bioanalyzer 2100, and measured again with the KAPA Library Quantification kit. A separate single-read 150-cycle Illumina NextSeq 550 flow cell was used to sequence each immunoSEQ 96-well plate. On the authors' methods: Because only junctional sequences without quality scores were contained in the immunoSEQ output, filtering matching that applied to full-length reads could not be performed. To assign V/J genes and CDR3, sequences were annotated using PyIR, a Python wrapper for IgBLAST v1.9, with IMGT germline references. Reads with weak V/J assignments (E-value above 1e-6), missing CDR3, stop codons, out-of-frame junctions, or ambiguous translated residues were removed. V3J clonotypes were defined as sequences sharing the same inferred V gene, J gene, and CDR3 amino acid sequence. Percentage overlap between repertoires was calculated by dividing the number of shared unique clonotypes by the size of the smaller repertoire. Repertoire richness was assessed with RTK rarefaction, the Chao1 estimator, and Recon v2.1 estimates of unobserved clonotypes. Drawn from immuneACCESS, this table holds only the in-frame rearrangements with V and J called that TCRdb kept. Clones are partly lost; checked studies trace under half to an unresolved V gene and leave the rest unexplained. The DNA was the basis for D and trimming; V, J and clone size are from that table. The sample table shows fewer than 600,000 clones, and roughly four fifths are seen once. More than 10% of the sample goes to the ten largest clones.

Points on this clone: Its antigen is still unknown. A read error is the likely source, as a far larger clone sits one nucleotide away.

Sequencing input: PBMCs. The TCR comes from a woman between 40 and 55 years old in good health. Some clones in this sample may be carry-over from other donors' samples. The V and J segments used are TRBV29-1 and TRBJ1-1, with 12 bases in between that match TRBD1. In nucleotide form, the sequence is TGCAGCGTTGAAGATGCTGAGGGACAGGGGGCCTGGAGGACTGAAGCTTTCTTT. This encodes CSVEDAEGQGAWRTEAFF.